This T cell receptor beta chain was obtained from a study of regulatory T cells in long-lasting Graves disease. About the research overall: With positive TSH receptor antibodies and over 5 years of antithyroid drugs, Graves' disease was considered persistent. Study observations and caveats: Examination was confined to peripheral blood, excluding thyroid tissue. Persistent disease was characterized by preferential usage of TRBV28, TRBJ1-2 and TRBJ2-5.

This clonotype was picked up a small number of times. Its antigen is unknown. Researchers made TCR beta libraries by using iRepertoire HTBI primers and running Arm-PCR on CDR3 regions. MiXCR, applied by TCRdb to the multiplex PCR reads, yields one record per CDR3 protein. This table holds a few hundred thousand distinct CDR3 sequences, 23% found once. As for time point: persistent/refractory GD, antithyroid drugs over 5 years with positive TRAb. From RNA extracted from PBMCs, the TCR library was made. Patients of an endocrinology department in Xi'an, China, were included. Germline-derived CDR1 and CDR2 are SGHNT and YYREEE (reference sequence). The V and J ends lost 4 bases and 6 bases, in that order; junction bases with no gene match: 3. The length of the CDR3 is 15 residues.

The clonotype comes from a female donor with Graves disease. The input for sequencing was peripheral blood mononuclear cells (PBMCs), taken when the disease was refractory, from a patient treated with antithyroid drugs. The chain carries TRBV5-4 and TRBJ2-2; 13 bases agree with TRBD2. CDR3 sequence (DNA): TGTGCCAGCAGCCTGACTAGCGGGAGGTCCGGGGAGCTGTTTTTT. This codes for CASSLTSGRSGELFF.